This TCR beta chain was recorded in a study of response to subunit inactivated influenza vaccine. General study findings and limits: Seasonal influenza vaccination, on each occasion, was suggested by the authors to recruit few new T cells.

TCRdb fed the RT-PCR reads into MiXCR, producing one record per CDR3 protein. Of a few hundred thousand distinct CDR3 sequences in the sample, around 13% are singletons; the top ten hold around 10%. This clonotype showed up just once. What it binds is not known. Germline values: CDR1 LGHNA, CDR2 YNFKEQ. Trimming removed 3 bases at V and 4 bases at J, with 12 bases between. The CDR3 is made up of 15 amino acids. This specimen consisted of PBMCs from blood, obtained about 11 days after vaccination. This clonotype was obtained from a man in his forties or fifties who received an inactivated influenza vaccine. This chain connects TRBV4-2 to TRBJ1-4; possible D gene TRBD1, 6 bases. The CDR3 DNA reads TGTGCCAGCAGCCACGCAGGGGTCAATAATGAAAAACTGTTTTTT. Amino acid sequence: CASSHAGVNNEKLFF.